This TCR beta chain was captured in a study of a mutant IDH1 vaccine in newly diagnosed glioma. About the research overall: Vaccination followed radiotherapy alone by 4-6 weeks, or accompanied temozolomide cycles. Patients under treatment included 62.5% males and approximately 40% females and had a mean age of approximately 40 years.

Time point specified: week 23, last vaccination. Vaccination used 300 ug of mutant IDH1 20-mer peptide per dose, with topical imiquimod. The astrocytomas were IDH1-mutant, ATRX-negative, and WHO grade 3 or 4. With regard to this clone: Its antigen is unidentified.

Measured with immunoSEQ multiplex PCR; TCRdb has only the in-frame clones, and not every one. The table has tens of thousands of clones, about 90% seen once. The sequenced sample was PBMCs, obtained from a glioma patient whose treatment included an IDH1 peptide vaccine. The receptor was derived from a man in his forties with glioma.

The CDR3 sequence: CASSQADSTKLFF. The CDR3 nucleotides read TGTGCCAGCAGCCAAGCGGACAGTACGAAACTGTTTTTT. V is TRBV11-1 and J is TRBJ1-4, with TRBD1 as a possible D gene (6 bases). Germline-derived CDR1 and CDR2 are SGHAT and FQDESV (reference sequence). This CDR3 contains 13 residues. Between the trimmed V and J ends, which lost 5 bases and 11 bases, there was a span of 15 bases.